Presented here are 6 T cell receptor beta chains from one specimen sequenced in a study of identical twins (dated by TCRdb to 2016 to 2017). Library prep was done by 5' RACE. TCRdb shows the sequencer as Illumina HiSeq 2000. The public sequencing data were trimmed at Q25 with fastp and processed into clonotypes with MiXCR by TCRdb, which kept only in-frame beta chains. When rows share a CDR3 protein, they turn into one entry using the most common DNA and genes. Here the sample has some 730,000 distinct CDR3 sequences; 15% to 20% occur a single time. Of the sample, about an eighth falls within the top ten clones. This sample also belongs to another study, concerning T cells expressing NK-cell markers.

Sequenced input: PBMCs. The receptors derive from a woman aged 18-35 years in good health.

In its sample, this clonotype was seen a few times. J is TRBJ2-1 and V is TRBV5-1, with 9 bases lining up with TRBD2. This CDR3 contains 13 residues. Per the germline V gene, CDR1 is SGHRS and CDR2 is YFSETQ. V lost 10 bases, J lost 5 bases, and 7 bases stayed unmatched. The CDR3 DNA reads TGCGCCGGAGCTAGCGGGGATAACAATGAGCAGTTCTTC. Translated, it gives CAGASGDNNEQFF.

This clonotype has only a few counts. This chain connects TRBV5-1 to TRBJ2-1; D perhaps matches TRBD2 (6 bases). The CDR3 extends over 15 amino acids. The germline V gene encodes CDR1 SGHRS and CDR2 YFSETQ. Between the trimmed V and J ends, which lost 4 bases and 0 bases, there was a span of 11 bases. CDR3 nucleotide sequence: TGCGCCAGCAGCCCCCTAGCGTTCTCCTACAATGAGCAGTTCTTC. Its protein is CASSPLAFSYNEQFF.

This clonotype occurred a few times. CDR3 nucleotide sequence: TGCAGTGCTAGAGATCGGGAGGGGGTCCACGAGCAGTACTTC. Its translation: CSARDREGVHEQYF. The rearrangement uses TRBV20-1 and TRBJ2-7; 8 bases fit TRBD2. V was clipped by 0 bases and J by 5 bases; unmatched bases: 6. Germline V gene data show CDR1 as DFQATT and CDR2 as SNEGSKA (reference sequence). This CDR3 is 14 amino acids long.

This clonotype occurred a few times. Sequence at one end of the junction differs from germline and may be a read error. V gene TRBV12-3 or TRBV12-4 combines with J gene TRBJ1-6; D is undetermined. The CDR3 contains 12 residues. CDR3 in amino acids: CASRLSNSPLHF. The CDR3 coding sequence is TGTGCCAGCCGTTTATCGAATTCACCCCTCCACTTT.

This clonotype showed up many times. The chain uses TRBV24-1 and TRBJ2-3, with D maybe TRBD1 (6 bases). Germline assignment: CDR1 KGHDR and CDR2 SFDVKD. Trimming stripped 4 bases from V and 1 base from J, with 8 bases between. The CDR3 loop spans 14 amino acids. The CDR3 reads CATSDPGGTDTQYF. In DNA, the CDR3 is TGTGCCACCAGTGACCCAGGGGGCACAGATACGCAGTATTTT.

This clonotype was seen more than once but under ten times. The rearrangement uses TRBV7-2 and TRBJ2-1; D gene unclear. Trimming took off 5 bases at V and 7 bases at J, with 18 bases between the two ends. CDR1 is SGHTA and CDR2 is FQGNSA in the germline V gene. The CDR3 spans 15 residues. Written as DNA, the CDR3 is TGTGCCAGCAGCATAGACTCCCCTCGGTTGAATGAGCAGTTCTTC. Translation gives CASSIDSPRLNEQFF.